These T cell receptor beta chains were read from a single sample in a study of CD8 T cells in Susac syndrome. TCRdb analysed the immunoSEQ multiplex PCR reads with MiXCR anew, one entry per CDR3 protein. Of some 400,000 distinct CDR3 sequences in the sample, 85% to 90% are singletons; the top ten hold about 0.12%. Sequenced sample: CD8+ T cells from PBMCs. These receptors all come from a human donor with multiple sclerosis. Both conserved end residues are part of each CDR3. The D gene is left open where the match is weak. Some rows mark clone size as missing; the rest say once, few, many or name a class of expanded clone.

clone_size: -; j_call: TRBJ2-7; v_call: TRBV20-1; d_call: -; cdr3_aa: CSAETGVYEQYF; cdr3_nt: TGCAGTGCGGAGACGGGCGTCTACGAGCAGTACTTC
clone_size: -; j_call: TRBJ1-5; v_call: TRBV30; d_call: TRBD1; cdr3_aa: CAWRGQGGQPQHF; cdr3_nt: TGTGCCTGGAGAGGACAGGGCGGCCAGCCCCAGCATTTT
clone_size: -; j_call: TRBJ1-5; v_call: TRBV30; d_call: -; cdr3_aa: CAWSLVGNQPQHF; cdr3_nt: TGTGCCTGGAGTCTGGTTGGCAATCAGCCCCAGCATTTT
clone_size: -; j_call: TRBJ1-1; v_call: TRBV30; d_call: -; cdr3_aa: CGARNTEAFF; cdr3_nt: TGTGGGGCGCGGAACACTGAAGCTTTCTTT
clone_size: -; j_call: TRBJ2-5; v_call: TRBV4-1; d_call: TRBD2; cdr3_aa: CASSQYPPGLAGGQETQYF; cdr3_nt: TGCGCCAGCAGCCAGTACCCTCCGGGACTAGCGGGAGGGCAAGAGACCCAGTACTTC
clone_size: -; j_call: TRBJ1-1; v_call: TRBV7-9; d_call: -; cdr3_aa: CASSFSGLPTEAFF; cdr3_nt: TGTGCCAGCAGCTTTTCAGGGTTGCCCACTGAAGCTTTCTTT
clone_size: -; j_call: TRBJ2-7; v_call: TRBV27; d_call: TRBD2; cdr3_aa: CASSFPPGGSSYEQYF; cdr3_nt: TGTGCCAGCAGTTTTCCCCCTGGCGGGAGCTCCTACGAGCAGTACTTC
clone_size: -; j_call: TRBJ1-6; v_call: TRBV5-6; d_call: -; cdr3_aa: CASSLAGSESPLHF; cdr3_nt: TGTGCCAGCAGCTTGGCGGGGTCCGAATCACCCCTCCACTTT
clone_size: -; j_call: TRBJ2-2; v_call: TRBV2; d_call: TRBD1; cdr3_aa: CATRGQYTGELFF; cdr3_nt: TGTGCCACAAGGGGACAGTACACCGGGGAGCTGTTTTTT
clone_size: -; j_call: TRBJ2-7; v_call: TRBV27; d_call: -; cdr3_aa: CASSLSNEGALEQYF; cdr3_nt: TGTGCCAGCAGTTTATCGAATGAAGGGGCCCTCGAGCAGTACTTC
clone_size: -; j_call: TRBJ1-2; v_call: TRBV27; d_call: -; cdr3_aa: CASSLSPEFGVNYGYTF; cdr3_nt: TGTGCCAGCAGTTTATCCCCCGAGTTCGGGGTCAACTATGGCTACACCTTC
clone_size: few; j_call: TRBJ2-7; v_call: TRBV4-1; d_call: -; cdr3_aa: CASSHRGEGAYEQYF; cdr3_nt: TGCGCCAGCAGCCACCGGGGGGAGGGGGCCTACGAGCAGTACTTC
clone_size: -; j_call: TRBJ1-1; v_call: TRBV19; d_call: TRBD1; cdr3_aa: CASSISDRGNTEAFF; cdr3_nt: TGTGCCAGTAGTATATCGGACAGGGGAAACACTGAAGCTTTCTTT
clone_size: once; j_call: TRBJ2-1; v_call: TRBV5-5; d_call: -; cdr3_aa: CASRLYEQFF; cdr3_nt: TGTGCCAGCAGACTTTATGAGCAGTTCTTC
clone_size: -; j_call: TRBJ1-1; v_call: TRBV6-2/TRBV6-3; d_call: -; cdr3_aa: CASTKGTTDTEAFF; cdr3_nt: TGTGCCAGCACCAAAGGGACAACTGACACTGAAGCTTTCTTT
clone_size: -; j_call: TRBJ2-4; v_call: TRBV5-1; d_call: TRBD2; cdr3_aa: CASSFRAGVTKNIQYF; cdr3_nt: TGCGCCAGCAGCTTCCGAGCGGGAGTCACCAAAAACATTCAGTACTTC
clone_size: -; j_call: TRBJ2-1; v_call: TRBV5-1; d_call: -; cdr3_aa: CASSRLTAENNEQFF; cdr3_nt: TGCGCCAGCAGCCGGCTAACGGCAGAGAACAATGAGCAGTTCTTC
clone_size: -; j_call: TRBJ2-6; v_call: TRBV14; d_call: -; cdr3_aa: CASSQARAFLSGANVLTF; cdr3_nt: TGTGCCAGCAGCCAAGCTAGGGCTTTCTTGAGCGGGGCCAACGTCCTGACTTTC